This T cell receptor (beta chain) was identified during a study of cytomegalovirus exposure and HLA in healthy donors. Trimming removed 6 bases from V and 1 base from J, with 10 bases in between. The CDR3 covers 14 residues. The germline CDR1 and CDR2 sequences are MNHNY and SVGAGI (reference sequence). Healthy bone marrow donors formed the donor group. This clone appeared a few times. Its specificity is unknown. PCR primers comprised 60 Vbeta and 13 Jbeta primers. Method: immunoSEQ multiplex PCR; TCRdb's copy keeps in-frame clones and lacks some. The top ten hold 0.6% to 0.95% of the sample, which has approximately 170,000 clones, about three quarters seen once. Study-level results: 16,951 TCR beta sequences were associated with HLA alleles at 0.05 false discovery rate in a later analysis. Reportedly, diagnosis of cytomegalovirus status by the classifier showed high specificity and sensitivity.

Sequencing was carried out using PBMCs. This chain joins TRBV6-6 and TRBJ1-5; no firm D call. This clonotype originated in a female donor in good health and CMV-seronegative. CDR3 in amino acids: CASSRPVSNQPQHF. In DNA, the CDR3 is TGTGCCAGCAGCCGTCCAGTGAGCAATCAGCCCCAGCATTTT.